The TCR beta chain described here comes from a study of type 1 regulatory T cells. Study-wide background: An in vitro protocol generated T-allo10, a Tr1-enriched, alloantigen-specific CD4 T cell product. Whole-study findings and limits: Type 1 regulatory T cells had a more restricted TCR repertoire than non-type 1 regulatory T cells.

TCRdb called the reads again in MiXCR, with one record for every CDR3 protein. The sample shows approximately 42,000 distinct CDR3 sequences, 10% to 15% of them seen only once. V was pared by 6 bases and J by 2 bases, with 8 bases between. This CDR3 is 12 amino acids long. The germline V gene has CDR1 SNHLY and CDR2 FYNNEI. This clonotype was seen repeatedly, ten times or more. Its specificity is not known. The J gene is TRBJ2-7, the V gene TRBV2; D perhaps matches TRBD1 (5 bases). The sequence derives from a human donor in good health. The sample taken for sequencing was cultured non-Tr1 T cells, either the whole culture or a sorted T cell fraction (not recorded which). The CDR3: CASRLGPYEQYF. The CDR3 nucleotides read TGTGCCAGCAGACTGGGGCCCTACGAGCAGTACTTC.